A selection of T cell receptor beta chains follows, all from one sample in a study of T cells after yellow fever vaccination. Via MiXCR, TCRdb re-called the 5' RACE reads, giving one row per CDR3 protein. The table has around 530,000 distinct CDR3 sequences, roughly a sixth seen once. This specimen was PBMCs, taken around 5 days after the first yellow fever vaccination. These receptors all come from a man younger than 35 who received the YFV17D yellow fever vaccine. The CDR3 runs from the conserved cysteine through the conserved F or W. The D gene is left open where the match is weak. Clone size is shown for a subset of rows, as once, few, many or a class of expanded clone.

>TRBJ2-7|few|.|14|TRBV10-3
CAISESGKGYEQYF
TGTGCCATCAGTGAGTCAGGAAAGGGCTACGAGCAGTACTTC
>TRBJ2-3|.|.|17|TRBV6-1
CASSRLLTRGTTDTQYF
TGTGCCAGCAGTCGCCTCCTGACGCGGGGCACCACAGATACGCAGTATTTT
>TRBJ2-2|few|.|15|TRBV9
CASSVGIGNTGELFF
TGTGCCAGCAGCGTAGGGATCGGGAACACCGGGGAGCTGTTTTTT
>TRBJ2-7|few|.|15|TRBV7-9
CASSFPFTGRDEQYF
TGTGCCAGCAGCTTTCCCTTCACAGGGAGGGACGAGCAGTACTTC
>TRBJ1-2|few|.|14|TRBV20-1
CSARAAENNYGYTF
TGCAGTGCTAGAGCGGCAGAAAATAACTATGGCTACACCTTC
>TRBJ2-1|many|TRBD2|16|TRBV29-1
CSVEDRTSGGSNEQFF
TGCAGCGTTGAAGATCGGACTAGCGGGGGATCGAATGAGCAGTTCTTC
>TRBJ2-3|.|.|14|TRBV12-3/TRBV12-4
CASTSSGSTDTQYF
TGTGCCAGCACCTCTTCGGGGTCCACAGATACGCAGTATTTT
>TRBJ2-2|few|TRBD1|18|TRBV4-2
CASSPERQGSTNTGELFF
TGTGCCAGCAGCCCAGAAAGACAGGGTTCGACGAACACCGGGGAGCTGTTTTTT
>TRBJ2-5|.|.|17|TRBV7-9
CASSFRPFSGVQETQYF
TGTGCCAGCAGCTTCCGTCCCTTTTCGGGGGTACAAGAGACCCAGTACTTC
>TRBJ2-3|.|TRBD1|16|TRBV11-2
CASSPALGQGKDTQYF
TGTGCCAGCAGCCCAGCCCTCGGACAGGGGAAAGATACGCAGTATTTT
>TRBJ2-1|many|.|13|TRBV7-3
CASQSPDTNEQFF
TGTGCCAGCCAATCCCCGGATACTAATGAGCAGTTCTTC
>TRBJ1-1|few|.|18|TRBV3-1
CASSQERQGMGMNTEAFF
TGTGCCAGCAGCCAAGAGAGGCAGGGGATGGGGATGAACACTGAAGCTTTCTTT
>TRBJ2-1|.|TRBD1|20|TRBV12-3/TRBV12-4
CASRPRDRGLRRQLYNEQFF
TGTGCCAGCAGACCCCGGGACAGGGGGCTCCGACGACAACTTTACAATGAGCAGTTCTTC
>TRBJ1-1|few|.|16|TRBV4-1
CASSQVGGIGNTEAFF
TGCGCCAGCAGCCAAGTGGGGGGGATTGGGAACACTGAAGCTTTCTTT
>TRBJ1-2|few|.|15|TRBV6-5
CASSYLGGQNYGYTF
TGTGCCAGCAGTTACTTGGGAGGACAGAACTATGGCTACACCTTC
>TRBJ2-2|many|TRBD1|16|TRBV5-1
CASSGTGTVSTGELFF
TGCGCCAGCAGCGGAACCGGGACAGTGAGCACCGGGGAGCTGTTTTTT